This TCR beta chain was recovered during a study of Graves' ophthalmopathy and Graves' hyperthyroidism. Study observations and caveats: Sensitivity reached 87.88% and specificity approximately 81% for a 13-signature model separating ophthalmopathy from stable hyperthyroidism.

This clonotype was seen ten or more times. Antigen specificity is unknown. A much larger clone lies a single base off, so this may be a read error. RNA transcripts were the source from which TCR beta CDR3 regions were amplified. A first-round RT-PCR used HTBI primers, followed by a second-round multiplex PCR. TCRdb ran MiXCR on the multiplex PCR reads and lists one entry per CDR3 protein. The sample gives more than 1,000,000 distinct CDR3 sequences, roughly 35% of which show up once; around 10% is in the top ten. The germline gives CDR1 SNHLY, CDR2 FYNNEI. This CDR3 comprises 11 residues. Trimming stripped 8 bases from V and 0 bases from J, with 4 bases between.

The rearrangement joins TRBV2 to TRBJ2-5; no clear D. The clonotype originates from an adult man with Graves' hyperthyroidism. The source material was peripheral blood or thyroid tissue (not recorded which). CDR3 in DNA: TGTGCCAGCGGCAACCAAGAGACCCAGTACTTC. Translating it yields CASGNQETQYF.